Shown below are 30 T cell receptor beta chains from a single sample sequenced in a study of T cell changes during pregnancy in multiple sclerosis. Profiling relied on immunoSEQ multiplex PCR, and the TCRdb table lists in-frame clones only, not all of them. The table has 40,000 to 60,000 clones, just under 95% seen once. The starting material was CD8+ T cells from peripheral blood mononuclear cells, obtained in the first trimester of pregnancy. The receptors derive from a female donor with multiple sclerosis, enrolled in a pregnancy study.

This clone is classed as large. The V and J genes are TRBV2 and TRBJ1-2; 8 bases are a match to TRBD1. Germline loops: CDR1 SNHLY, CDR2 FYNNEI. This CDR3 has 13 residues. Trimming at V came to 2 bases and at J to 6 bases, leaving 2 bases not matched to a gene. CDR3 DNA: TGTGCCAGCAGTGAACTGGGACAGGATGGCTACACCTTC. It specifies CASSELGQDGYTF.

In its sample, this clone was seen once. This sequence joins TRBV2 and TRBJ1-2, with TRBD1 matching over 9 bases. The CDR3 loop spans 16 amino acids. V lost 4 bases, J lost 2 bases, and 8 bases stayed unmatched. Germline CDR1 and CDR2: SNHLY and FYNNEI. CDR3 bases: TGTGCCAGCAGTGTACCCTGGACAGGGGTGAACTATGGCTACACCTTC. Translated, it gives CASSVPWTGVNYGYTF.

This chain links TRBV30 with TRBJ2-1; 9 bases are shared with TRBD2. This CDR3 region has 16 residues. The V segment lost 0 bases and the J segment 7 bases; nucleotides outside the gene matches: 10. CDR1 and CDR2 (germline): GTSNPN, SVGIG (reference sequence). CDR3 protein: CAWSVSLSGSWNEQFF. The CDR3 region has the DNA TGTGCCTGGAGTGTATCCCTTAGCGGGAGTTGGAATGAGCAGTTCTTC.

This chain links TRBV10-3 with TRBJ1-2, with 7 bases matching TRBD1. The V segment lost 6 bases and the J segment 1 base; nucleotides outside the gene matches: 5. Germline CDR1 ENHRY, CDR2 SYGVKD. This CDR3 spans 14 amino acids. The CDR3 loop reads CAISDRDSNYGYTF. The CDR3, as DNA: TGTGCCATCAGCGACAGGGACAGTAACTATGGCTACACCTTC.

By share, this clone counts as medium-sized. The chain joins TRBV9 to TRBJ1-1; D uncertain. This CDR3 is built from 13 residues. Germline values: CDR1 SGDLS, CDR2 YYNGEE. Trimming removed 3 bases at V and 1 base at J, with 7 bases between. The chain's CDR3 is CASSGQANTEAFF. As DNA, the CDR3 is TGTGCCAGCAGCGGGCAGGCGAACACTGAAGCTTTCTTT.

This clone appeared a single time. The CDR3 DNA reads as TGTGCCATCAGTAGAGGACGGGGCCAAGAGACCCAGTACTTC. Residues: CAISRGRGQETQYF. The V and J genes are TRBV10-3 and TRBJ2-5; perhaps TRBD2 as D (5 bases). V was cut by 5 bases and J by 1 base, with 11 bases left in between. CDR3 length: 14 residues. In germline, CDR1 is ENHRY, CDR2 SYGVKD.

This chain joins TRBV30 and TRBJ2-5; TRBD2 matches 13 bases. CDR1 GTSNPN and CDR2 SVGIG come from the germline V gene (reference sequence). V lost 4 bases and J lost 4; bases outside the gene matches: 6. This CDR3 contains 15 residues. CDR3 bases: TGTGCCTGGACCAAGACTAGCGGGAGGTCAGAGACCCAGTACTTC. It translates to CAWTKTSGRSETQYF.

The chain combines TRBV15 with TRBJ1-2, with 7 positions matching TRBD1. With V trimmed by 2 bases and J by 4 bases, 13 bases remained unmatched. CDR1 is LNHNV and CDR2 is YYDKDF in the germline V gene (reference sequence). The CDR3 runs 17 residues. The CDR3 loop reads CATSRNPDRSVGYGYTF. The CDR3 DNA reads TGTGCCACCAGCAGAAACCCGGACAGGTCTGTCGGCTATGGCTACACCTTC. The entire variable domain, with the rest obtained from reference TRBV15 and TRBJ1-2, is as follows: DAMVIQNPRYQVTQFGKPVTLSCSQTLNHNVMYWYQQKSSQAPKLLFHYYDKDFNNEADTPDNFQSRRPNTSFCFLDIRSPGLGDTAMYLCATSRNPDRSVGYGYTFGSGTRLTVV.

The CDR3 loop is CASSDNRTGRVAEAFF. CDR3 nucleotides: TGTGCCAGCAGTGACAACCGGACAGGGCGAGTTGCTGAAGCTTTCTTT. The rearrangement joins TRBV2 to TRBJ1-1, with TRBD1 matching 8 bases. The germline CDR1 and CDR2 sequences are SNHLY and FYNNEI. V shed 3 bases and J 6 bases; nucleotides not matched to a gene: 12. The CDR3 spans 16 residues.

In nucleotides, the CDR3 is TGCGCCAGCAGTCCAGGACTAGCGGGAGGATATATGTACGAGCAGTACTTC. Translated: CASSPGLAGGYMYEQYF. V usage is TRBV5-1 and J usage is TRBJ2-7, with 14 nucleotides matching TRBD2. Germline lookup yields CDR1 SGHRS and CDR2 YFSETQ. The CDR3 spans 17 residues. The V gene end was trimmed by 5 bases and the J gene end by 4 bases; junction bases not matched to a gene: 11. Based on the CDR3 plus reference TRBV5-1 and TRBJ2-7, the full variable domain is KAGVTQTPRYLIKTRGQQVTLSCSPISGHRSVSWYQQTPGQGLQFLFEYFSETQRNKGNFPGRFSGRQFSNSRSEMNVSTLELGDSALYLCASSPGLAGGYMYEQYFGPGTRLTVT.

This chain uses TRBV5-8 with TRBJ2-7; 9 nucleotides agree with TRBD2. There are 13 residues in the CDR3. Germline CDR1 is SGHTS and CDR2 is YDEGEE. The ends lost 5 bases at V and 6 bases at J; junction bases unmatched: 6. CDR3 sequence (DNA): TGTGCCAGCAGGGGGAGCGGGAGGAGCGAGCAGTACTTC. Protein sequence: CASRGSGRSEQYF.

The genes are TRBV6-1 and TRBJ2-7, with D maybe TRBD1 (6 bases). Germline CDR1 MNHNS, CDR2 SASEGT. This CDR3 is 14 amino acids long. V was cut by 6 bases and J by 6 bases, with 18 bases left in between. CDR3 protein: CASSPWDIKIEQYF. CDR3 sequence (DNA): TGTGCCAGCAGCCCCTGGGACATCAAAATCGAGCAGTACTTC.

This chain connects TRBV27 to TRBJ2-1, with 9 bases matching TRBD2. CDR1 is MNHEY, CDR2 SMNVEV, per germline (reference sequence). V was pared by 2 bases and J by 0 bases, with 11 bases of the junction left unmatched. This CDR3 is built from 19 residues. The DNA of the CDR3 is TGTGCCAGCAGTTTAAGGGCTAGCGGGGCTCGCAGCTCCTACAATGAGCAGTTCTTC. It encodes CASSLRASGARSSYNEQFF.

The chain carries TRBV10-2 and TRBJ2-4; D is unresolved. The CDR3 loop spans 13 amino acids. Looked up from germline, CDR1 is WSHSY and CDR2 is SAAADI. The V end was cut by 2 bases, the J end by 6 bases, with 8 bases between. The CDR3 here is CASSEVRLNIQYF. The DNA for the CDR3 is TGCGCCAGCAGTGAGGTGAGGCTAAACATTCAGTACTTC.

J is TRBJ2-5 and V is TRBV29-1; TRBD2 agrees at 12 bases. This CDR3 region has 16 residues. The trim removed 2 bases at V and 3 bases at J, leaving 7 bases unmatched. Germline V gene lookup returns CDR1 SQVTM and CDR2 ANQGSEA. Here the CDR3 reads CSVEYWTSGTKETQYF. In DNA form, the CDR3 reads TGCAGCGTTGAATATTGGACTAGCGGGACGAAAGAGACCCAGTACTTC. The variable domain in full, completed from reference TRBV29-1 and TRBJ2-5, reads SAVISQKPSRDICQRGTSLTIQCQVDSQVTMMFWYRQQPGQSLTLIATANQGSEATYESGFVIDKFPISRPNLTFSTLTVSNMSPEDSSIYLCSVEYWTSGTKETQYFGPGTRLLVL.

The table lists this clone with a few counts. The genes are TRBV7-8 and TRBJ1-5; D is perhaps TRBD1 (5 bases). Trimming removed 2 bases from V and 0 bases from J, with 11 bases in between. The CDR3 extends over 16 amino acids. CDR1 and CDR2 from the germline V gene are SGHVS and FQNEAQ. CDR3 amino acids: CASSLTAQVSNQPQHF. As DNA, the CDR3 is TGTGCCAGCAGCTTAACTGCACAGGTTAGCAATCAGCCCCAGCATTTT.

The chain recombines TRBV5-1 with TRBJ1-2, with D perhaps TRBD1 (5 bases). V lost 1 base and J 5 bases, leaving 18 bases between the germline ends. This CDR3 region has 16 residues. Germline V lookup: CDR1 SGHRS, CDR2 YFSETQ. The CDR3 reads CASSLTSGGVAYGYTF. The CDR3 coding sequence is TGCGCCAGCAGCTTGACCTCCGGGGGGGTTGCGTATGGCTACACCTTC.

The V and J genes are TRBV11-2 and TRBJ2-7; TRBD2 is a possible D gene (5 bases). The CDR3 is 16 amino acids. Germline V gene sequence: CDR1 SGHAT, CDR2 FQNNGV. V was trimmed by 5 bases and J by 9 bases, leaving 26 bases between them. CDR3: CASSQGSDYQLRGQYF. The DNA of the CDR3 is TGTGCCAGCAGCCAAGGTTCCGACTACCAGCTACGAGGGCAGTACTTC.

The chain employs TRBV7-8 and TRBJ2-1; D might be TRBD2 (6 bases). The V end lost 5 bases, the J end lost 5 bases, and 19 bases lay between the germline ends. CDR3 length equals 16 residues. From germline, CDR1 is SGHVS and CDR2 FQNEAQ. The DNA of the CDR3 is TGTGCCAGCAGCCTACTTCCTGGGGGGTTACACAATGAGCAGTTCTTC. Protein product: CASSLLPGGLHNEQFF.

The chain combines TRBV10-3 with TRBJ2-1; 8 bases are shared with TRBD2. The germline V gene has CDR1 ENHRY and CDR2 SYGVKD. CDR3 size: 17 residues. Trimming took 4 bases from V and 5 from J; bases not matched to a gene: 13. The CDR3 nucleotides are TGTGCCATCAGTGGGGGCCCAGCGGGAGTTTCGGACAATGAGCAGTTCTTC. The encoded protein is CAISGGPAGVSDNEQFF.

V gene TRBV14 combines with J gene TRBJ2-5; D uncertain. Trimming cost V 3 bases and J 1 base, with 6 bases left between them. The germline gives CDR1 SGHDN, CDR2 FVKESK. The CDR3 totals 13 residues. CDR3 DNA: TGTGCCAGCAGCCAGTCGTTCCAAGAGACCCAGTACTTC. It specifies CASSQSFQETQYF.

This clone showed up just once. J is TRBJ2-7 and V is TRBV15; 8 bases match TRBD1. Germline CDR1 and CDR2: LNHNV and YYDKDF (reference sequence). This CDR3 has 14 amino acids. The V segment lost 6 bases and the J segment 5 bases; nucleotides outside the gene matches: 9. The CDR3 bases are TGTGCCACCAGACCGAGACAGGGGATGAACGAGCAGTACTTC. It translates to CATRPRQGMNEQYF.

This rearrangement joins TRBV10-1 to TRBJ2-4; TRBD1 matches 9 bases. This CDR3 region has 21 residues. Germline CDR1 is WNHNN and CDR2 is SYGVQD (reference sequence). The trim removed 3 bases at V and 11 bases at J, leaving 29 bases unmatched. In DNA form, the CDR3 reads TGCGCCAGCAGTGAAAACCGCCGTCGCCGGGACAGGGCAATACCGAGGGGCTTTCAGTACTTC. Translated, it gives CASSENRRRRDRAIPRGFQYF.

This chain joins TRBV27 and TRBJ2-1, with TRBD1 matching 8 bases. Losses at the gene ends were 6 bases for V and 10 bases for J; bases not matched to a gene: 5. Per the germline V gene, CDR1 is MNHEY and CDR2 is SMNVEV (reference sequence). The CDR3 is 12 residues long. CDR3 nucleotide sequence: TGTGCCAGCAGCCACGGGACAGGAGAGCAGTTCTTC. As protein: CASSHGTGEQFF.

This clone was found once. This chain connects TRBV7-8 to TRBJ2-5, with 11 bases lining up with TRBD1. The CDR3 length is 15 residues. Trimming at V came to 7 bases and at J to 6 bases, leaving 10 bases not matched to a gene. Per germline, CDR1 SGHVS and CDR2 FQNEAQ. Here the CDR3 DNA reads TGTGCCAGCACCCCGGACAGGGGGCTTGCTAAGACCCAGTACTTC. Translation gives CASTPDRGLAKTQYF.

V gene TRBV7-9 combines with J gene TRBJ2-5; D perhaps matches TRBD1 (5 bases). Germline V gene lookup returns CDR1 SEHNR and CDR2 FQNEAQ (reference sequence). Trimming took 2 bases from V and 2 from J, leaving 12 bases between them. This CDR3 is 15 amino acids long. As DNA, the CDR3 is TGTGCCAGCAGCTTAAGGATAGGGGCGCAAGAGACCCAGTACTTC. It yields the protein CASSLRIGAQETQYF.

This sequence joins TRBV27 and TRBJ1-2, with D unclear. There are 17 residues in the CDR3. The V gene's germline CDR1 is MNHEY and CDR2 SMNVEV (reference sequence). V lost 0 bases and J lost 4, with 18 bases in between. CDR3 loop: CASSLSKAGFWVYGYTF. The CDR3 DNA reads TGTGCCAGCAGTTTATCGAAGGCAGGCTTTTGGGTCTATGGCTACACCTTC.

J is TRBJ1-1 and V is TRBV2; 10 bases align to TRBD1. This CDR3 contains 16 residues. Germline-derived CDR1 and CDR2 are SNHLY and FYNNEI. With 3 bases clipped from V and 0 bases from J, the junction kept 4 bases outside the gene matches. In DNA, the CDR3 is TGTGCCAGCAGTGACGACAGGGGGCGATTGAACACTGAAGCTTTCTTT. Protein sequence: CASSDDRGRLNTEAFF.

The gene calls are TRBV9 and TRBJ1-1; D unclear. This CDR3 is 14 amino acids long. Deletions cut 1 base from V and 2 bases from J, with 9 bases between. The V gene's germline CDR1 is SGDLS and CDR2 YYNGEE. The CDR3 region has the DNA TGTGCCAGCAGCGTAAGACCGGGTAACACTGAAGCTTTCTTT. Protein sequence: CASSVRPGNTEAFF.

The CDR3: CASSRRLAEAYEQYF. Written as DNA, the CDR3 is TGTGCCAGCAGCCGGCGCCTAGCGGAGGCCTACGAGCAGTACTTC. The V call is TRBV4-2, the J call TRBJ2-7; 7 nucleotides align to TRBD2. There are 15 residues in the CDR3. With V trimmed by 4 bases and J by 2 bases, 8 bases remained unmatched. The germline V gene has CDR1 LGHNA and CDR2 YNFKEQ.